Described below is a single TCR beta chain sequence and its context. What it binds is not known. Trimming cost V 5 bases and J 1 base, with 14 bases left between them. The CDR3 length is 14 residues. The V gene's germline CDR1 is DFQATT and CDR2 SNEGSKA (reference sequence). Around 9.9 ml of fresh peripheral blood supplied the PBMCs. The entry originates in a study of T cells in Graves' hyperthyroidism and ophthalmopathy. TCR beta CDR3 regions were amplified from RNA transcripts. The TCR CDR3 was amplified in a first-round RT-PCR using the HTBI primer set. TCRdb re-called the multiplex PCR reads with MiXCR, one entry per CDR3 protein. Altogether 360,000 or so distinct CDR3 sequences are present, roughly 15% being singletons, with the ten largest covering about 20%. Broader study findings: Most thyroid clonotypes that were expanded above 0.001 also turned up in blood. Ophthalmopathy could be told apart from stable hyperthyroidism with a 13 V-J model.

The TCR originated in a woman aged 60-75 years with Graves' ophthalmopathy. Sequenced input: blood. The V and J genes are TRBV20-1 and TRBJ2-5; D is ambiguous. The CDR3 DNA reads TGCAGTGCTGGCCCCAGTTGGGTCCAAGAGACCCAGTACTTC. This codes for CSAGPSWVQETQYF.